Listed below are T cell receptor beta chains from one sample, sequenced in a study of blood T cell repertoires in COVID-19. Method: immunoSEQ multiplex PCR; TCRdb's copy keeps in-frame clones and lacks some. The top ten hold 1.5% to 2% of the sample, which has more than 200,000 clones, 80% to 90% seen once. Input material: PBMCs or T cells enriched from blood (not recorded which). These receptor sequences come from a man aged 40-49 years who had recovered from COVID-19. The conserved cysteine and the conserved F or W are not part of the CDR3 here. Fields, in order: D gene, V gene, J gene, CDR3 protein. D genes are given only for firm matches.

d_gene: .; v_gene: TRBV2; j_gene: TRBJ2-7; CDR3aa: ASSLLTGEQY
d_gene: TRBD1; v_gene: TRBV6-5; j_gene: TRBJ1-6; CDR3aa: ASSQGQSVPLH
d_gene: TRBD2; v_gene: TRBV9; j_gene: TRBJ2-1; CDR3aa: ASSVGLADNNEQF
d_gene: TRBD2; v_gene: TRBV6-4; j_gene: TRBJ2-3; CDR3aa: ASSDEAGEGTDTQY
d_gene: TRBD1; v_gene: TRBV19; j_gene: TRBJ2-1; CDR3aa: ASSIEGTGVDNEQF
d_gene: TRBD1; v_gene: TRBV18; j_gene: TRBJ1-1; CDR3aa: ASSQTTGADEAF
d_gene: TRBD2; v_gene: TRBV6-2/TRBV6-3; j_gene: TRBJ2-1; CDR3aa: ASSLWTSGNHNEQF
d_gene: .; v_gene: TRBV5-1; j_gene: TRBJ1-1; CDR3aa: ASNRDGGMNTEAF
d_gene: .; v_gene: TRBV6-1; j_gene: TRBJ1-5; CDR3aa: ASSEGAGGGGLQPQH
d_gene: TRBD2; v_gene: TRBV29-1; j_gene: TRBJ2-3; CDR3aa: SVETSGGTTDTQY
d_gene: .; v_gene: TRBV30; j_gene: TRBJ2-7; CDR3aa: AWSPGWEASYEQY
d_gene: .; v_gene: TRBV12-3/TRBV12-4; j_gene: TRBJ1-1; CDR3aa: ASSRGGLTEAF
d_gene: .; v_gene: TRBV19; j_gene: TRBJ1-5; CDR3aa: ASSITGTYSNQPQH
d_gene: TRBD1; v_gene: TRBV6-1; j_gene: TRBJ1-5; CDR3aa: ASSESRGVYSNQPQH
d_gene: .; v_gene: TRBV13; j_gene: TRBJ1-5; CDR3aa: ASSRGVSNQPQH
d_gene: TRBD1; v_gene: TRBV14; j_gene: TRBJ2-3; CDR3aa: ASSRHRGTDTQY
d_gene: TRBD1; v_gene: TRBV6-2/TRBV6-3; j_gene: TRBJ2-7; CDR3aa: ASSYDGQGFNGYYEQY
d_gene: TRBD1; v_gene: TRBV7-6; j_gene: TRBJ1-1; CDR3aa: ASFRIQGTEAF
d_gene: TRBD1; v_gene: TRBV25-1; j_gene: TRBJ2-7; CDR3aa: ASSEGQGSEQY
d_gene: .; v_gene: TRBV9; j_gene: TRBJ2-1; CDR3aa: ASSVVLDSSYNEQF
d_gene: TRBD1; v_gene: TRBV24-1; j_gene: TRBJ1-5; CDR3aa: AVIGQGSKQPQH
d_gene: TRBD1; v_gene: TRBV27; j_gene: TRBJ1-1; CDR3aa: ASSLTGAGGSTEAF
d_gene: TRBD1; v_gene: TRBV28; j_gene: TRBJ2-5; CDR3aa: ASTTTGQETQY
d_gene: TRBD2; v_gene: TRBV3-1/TRBV3-2; j_gene: TRBJ2-5; CDR3aa: ASTPAGTSRQETQY